This is a list of T cell receptor beta chains from one sample in a study of cytomegalovirus exposure and HLA in healthy donors. Repertoires were generated with immunoSEQ multiplex PCR, while TCRdb's copy carries only in-frame clones and drops some. The sample lists about 59,000 clones, 70% to 75% occurring once. The material sequenced was PBMCs. These receptors came from a man in his thirties or forties in good health and CMV-seropositive. Both conserved end residues are part of each CDR3. Fields, in order: clone size, J gene, V gene, D gene, CDR3 length, CDR3 protein. The D gene is left open where the match is weak. For some rows the clone size is stated as once, few or many, or as a class when expanded; others skip it.

clone size: NA; J gene: TRBJ1-5; V gene: TRBV7-9; D gene: NA; CDR3 length: 13; CDR3 protein: CASSPPGNQPQHF
clone size: NA; J gene: TRBJ2-1; V gene: TRBV9; D gene: NA; CDR3 length: 17; CDR3 protein: CASSADGQAPSYNEQFF
clone size: NA; J gene: TRBJ2-3; V gene: TRBV7-2; D gene: NA; CDR3 length: 15; CDR3 protein: CASRPAGYGTDTQYF
clone size: NA; J gene: TRBJ1-5; V gene: TRBV6-1; D gene: NA; CDR3 length: 13; CDR3 protein: CASSGQQNQPQHF
clone size: NA; J gene: TRBJ1-2; V gene: TRBV27; D gene: NA; CDR3 length: 14; CDR3 protein: CASREGRLNYGYTF
clone size: NA; J gene: TRBJ2-2; V gene: TRBV7-6; D gene: NA; CDR3 length: 16; CDR3 protein: CASSLVTGVNTGELFF
clone size: NA; J gene: TRBJ2-1; V gene: TRBV7-3; D gene: TRBD2; CDR3 length: 16; CDR3 protein: CASSLNTGGPRNEQFF
clone size: NA; J gene: TRBJ2-3; V gene: TRBV5-1; D gene: NA; CDR3 length: 16; CDR3 protein: CASSGPSGTHTDTQYF
clone size: NA; J gene: TRBJ1-1; V gene: TRBV28; D gene: NA; CDR3 length: 13; CDR3 protein: CASSFGENTEAFF
clone size: few; J gene: TRBJ2-7; V gene: TRBV4-1; D gene: NA; CDR3 length: 15; CDR3 protein: CASSLVGSTAYEQYF
clone size: few; J gene: TRBJ2-3; V gene: TRBV10-3; D gene: NA; CDR3 length: 16; CDR3 protein: CAISERGGSSTDTQYF
clone size: NA; J gene: TRBJ1-1; V gene: TRBV18; D gene: NA; CDR3 length: 16; CDR3 protein: CASSRMNRGTNTEAFF
clone size: NA; J gene: TRBJ2-5; V gene: TRBV20-1; D gene: NA; CDR3 length: 10; CDR3 protein: CSALFGPPYF
clone size: NA; J gene: TRBJ2-1; V gene: TRBV2; D gene: NA; CDR3 length: 11; CDR3 protein: CASSPLDEQFF
clone size: NA; J gene: TRBJ1-2; V gene: TRBV6-5; D gene: TRBD1; CDR3 length: 16; CDR3 protein: CASSYSITGGNYGYTF
clone size: NA; J gene: TRBJ1-4; V gene: TRBV7-2; D gene: TRBD1; CDR3 length: 15; CDR3 protein: CASSLAGTGLEKLFF
clone size: NA; J gene: TRBJ2-5; V gene: TRBV5-8; D gene: NA; CDR3 length: 13; CDR3 protein: CASSLYGPRTQYF
clone size: NA; J gene: TRBJ1-5; V gene: TRBV28; D gene: NA; CDR3 length: 18; CDR3 protein: CASSRSGIEVRGYQPQHF
clone size: NA; J gene: TRBJ2-7; V gene: TRBV29-1; D gene: TRBD2; CDR3 length: 16; CDR3 protein: CSAGRVRASFDLEQYF
clone size: NA; J gene: TRBJ1-2; V gene: TRBV7-2; D gene: NA; CDR3 length: 15; CDR3 protein: CASSPPRDWNYGYTF
clone size: few; J gene: TRBJ2-7; V gene: TRBV2; D gene: NA; CDR3 length: 15; CDR3 protein: CASSEEGGGSYEQYF
clone size: few; J gene: TRBJ1-1; V gene: TRBV2; D gene: NA; CDR3 length: 13; CDR3 protein: CASSENWGQWAFF
clone size: NA; J gene: TRBJ2-2; V gene: TRBV27; D gene: TRBD1; CDR3 length: 17; CDR3 protein: CASSLTIGTGVSGELFF
clone size: NA; J gene: TRBJ1-2; V gene: TRBV15; D gene: NA; CDR3 length: 15; CDR3 protein: CATSRVAGLQEGYTF
clone size: NA; J gene: TRBJ1-3; V gene: TRBV4-1; D gene: TRBD1; CDR3 length: 14; CDR3 protein: CASSRGQVVDTIYF
clone size: NA; J gene: TRBJ2-3; V gene: TRBV7-8; D gene: TRBD2; CDR3 length: 17; CDR3 protein: CASSLVASGGAIDTQYF
clone size: NA; J gene: TRBJ1-4; V gene: TRBV2; D gene: TRBD1; CDR3 length: 14; CDR3 protein: CASRGGAHNEKLFF
clone size: NA; J gene: TRBJ1-5; V gene: TRBV7-6; D gene: NA; CDR3 length: 13; CDR3 protein: CASSSGSNQPQHF
clone size: NA; J gene: TRBJ2-3; V gene: TRBV29-1; D gene: NA; CDR3 length: 12; CDR3 protein: CSVDYSTDTQYF
clone size: NA; J gene: TRBJ2-3; V gene: TRBV19; D gene: TRBD2; CDR3 length: 18; CDR3 protein: CASSFGLAGGIYTDTQYF
clone size: NA; J gene: TRBJ1-1; V gene: TRBV6-5; D gene: NA; CDR3 length: 14; CDR3 protein: CASSYAGENTEAFF
clone size: once; J gene: TRBJ1-5; V gene: TRBV29-1; D gene: NA; CDR3 length: 15; CDR3 protein: CSVATAGDSNQPQHF
clone size: few; J gene: TRBJ1-1; V gene: TRBV7-3; D gene: NA; CDR3 length: 15; CDR3 protein: CASSLEAQLNTEAFF
clone size: NA; J gene: TRBJ1-6; V gene: TRBV4-1; D gene: NA; CDR3 length: 17; CDR3 protein: CASSQGQPSMNNSPLHF
clone size: NA; J gene: TRBJ1-2; V gene: TRBV19; D gene: TRBD1; CDR3 length: 14; CDR3 protein: CASSRPDRAYGYTF
clone size: few; J gene: TRBJ1-2; V gene: TRBV6-1; D gene: NA; CDR3 length: 14; CDR3 protein: CASSELLGGGGYTF
clone size: NA; J gene: TRBJ1-1; V gene: TRBV5-4; D gene: NA; CDR3 length: 16; CDR3 protein: CASSSRRGSLNTEAFF
clone size: NA; J gene: TRBJ2-1; V gene: TRBV14; D gene: NA; CDR3 length: 12; CDR3 protein: CASSLTSSEQFF
clone size: NA; J gene: TRBJ2-7; V gene: TRBV18; D gene: NA; CDR3 length: 12; CDR3 protein: CASSPRSYEQYF
clone size: NA; J gene: TRBJ1-2; V gene: TRBV7-2; D gene: NA; CDR3 length: 12; CDR3 protein: CASSLERGGYTF
clone size: NA; J gene: TRBJ2-2; V gene: TRBV19; D gene: TRBD1; CDR3 length: 14; CDR3 protein: CASKKGANTGELFF
clone size: NA; J gene: TRBJ1-5; V gene: TRBV15; D gene: NA; CDR3 length: 16; CDR3 protein: CATSRDAKGRGQPQHF
clone size: NA; J gene: TRBJ1-5; V gene: TRBV7-2; D gene: NA; CDR3 length: 15; CDR3 protein: CASSLFRTSNQPQHF
clone size: NA; J gene: TRBJ1-2; V gene: TRBV28; D gene: NA; CDR3 length: 12; CDR3 protein: CASRPGEYGYTF
clone size: once; J gene: TRBJ1-2; V gene: TRBV5-1; D gene: TRBD1; CDR3 length: 16; CDR3 protein: CASSLTGTGDLRGYTF
clone size: NA; J gene: TRBJ1-2; V gene: TRBV23-1; D gene: TRBD1; CDR3 length: 14; CDR3 protein: CASSWGDSVYGYTF
clone size: NA; J gene: TRBJ2-5; V gene: TRBV4-1; D gene: TRBD2; CDR3 length: 16; CDR3 protein: CASSQGPSGGTKTQYF
clone size: NA; J gene: TRBJ1-2; V gene: TRBV5-4; D gene: NA; CDR3 length: 14; CDR3 protein: CASSHPYRDYGYTF
clone size: NA; J gene: TRBJ2-5; V gene: TRBV9; D gene: NA; CDR3 length: 14; CDR3 protein: CASSVGLMQETQYF
clone size: NA; J gene: TRBJ1-6; V gene: TRBV30; D gene: TRBD1; CDR3 length: 15; CDR3 protein: CAWISRGPFDSPLHF
clone size: NA; J gene: TRBJ1-2; V gene: TRBV7-2; D gene: NA; CDR3 length: 16; CDR3 protein: CASSSRSGPFNYGYTF
clone size: NA; J gene: NA; V gene: TRBV6-1; D gene: TRBD1; CDR3 length: 15; CDR3 protein: CASSGGQGMIYEQYF
clone size: NA; J gene: TRBJ1-4; V gene: TRBV4-1; D gene: NA; CDR3 length: 16; CDR3 protein: CASTPSALGRGEKLFF
clone size: NA; J gene: TRBJ1-6; V gene: TRBV25-1; D gene: TRBD1; CDR3 length: 12; CDR3 protein: CASSRGQGPHHF
clone size: NA; J gene: TRBJ2-1; V gene: TRBV5-6; D gene: TRBD1; CDR3 length: 16; CDR3 protein: CASSLGDRGPNNEQFF
clone size: NA; J gene: TRBJ2-7; V gene: TRBV28; D gene: TRBD1; CDR3 length: 18; CDR3 protein: CASSTNIGTGGAYYEQYF
clone size: few; J gene: TRBJ1-4; V gene: TRBV2; D gene: NA; CDR3 length: 13; CDR3 protein: CASSVELIEKLFF
clone size: NA; J gene: TRBJ1-3; V gene: TRBV5-6; D gene: NA; CDR3 length: 15; CDR3 protein: CASSLPGIIGNTIYF
clone size: few; J gene: TRBJ1-6; V gene: TRBV6-5; D gene: TRBD1; CDR3 length: 15; CDR3 protein: CASNEGQGINSPLHF
clone size: NA; J gene: TRBJ2-5; V gene: TRBV9; D gene: TRBD2; CDR3 length: 14; CDR3 protein: CASSISGVGETQYF